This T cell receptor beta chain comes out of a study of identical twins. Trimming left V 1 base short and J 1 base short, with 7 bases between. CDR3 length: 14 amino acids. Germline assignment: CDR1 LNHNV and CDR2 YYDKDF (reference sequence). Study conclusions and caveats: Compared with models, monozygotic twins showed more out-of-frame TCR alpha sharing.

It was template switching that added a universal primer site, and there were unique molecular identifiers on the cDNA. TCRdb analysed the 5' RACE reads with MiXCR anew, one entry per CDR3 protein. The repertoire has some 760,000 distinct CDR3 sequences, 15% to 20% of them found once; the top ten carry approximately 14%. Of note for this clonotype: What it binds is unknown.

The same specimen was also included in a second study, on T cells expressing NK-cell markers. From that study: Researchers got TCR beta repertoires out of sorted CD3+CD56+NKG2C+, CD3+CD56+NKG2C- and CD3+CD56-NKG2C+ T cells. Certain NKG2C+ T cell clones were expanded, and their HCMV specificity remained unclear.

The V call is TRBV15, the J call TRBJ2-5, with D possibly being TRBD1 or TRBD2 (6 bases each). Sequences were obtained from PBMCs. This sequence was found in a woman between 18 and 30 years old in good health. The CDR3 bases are TGTGCCACCAGCAGAGGGGGGGCCCAAGAGACCCAGTACTTC. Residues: CATSRGGAQETQYF.